This TCR beta chain was identified in a study of blood T cell repertoires in COVID-19. For the study at large: Nucleic acid was either cDNA or gDNA, and it came from T cells, B-cell-depleted T cells, or PBMCs.

Points on this clone: Additional DNA sequences in this sample encode the identical CDR3.

Assay used: immunoSEQ multiplex PCR; TCRdb lists only in-frame clones, some missing. The sample includes about 110,000 clones, roughly four fifths of them seen just once. The TCR originated in a woman in her sixties with acute or convalescent COVID-19. The sequenced material came from peripheral blood.

The chain's CDR3 is CASSQEAGRNTEAFF. DNA for the CDR3: TGCGCCAGCAGCCAAGAGGCGGGGCGAAACACTGAAGCTTTCTTT. The J gene is TRBJ1-1, the V gene TRBV4-3; D is perhaps TRBD1 (5 bases). CDR1 and CDR2 (germline): LGHNA, YSLEER. The CDR3 runs 15 residues. V lost 0 bases, J lost 2 bases, and 10 bases lay in between.